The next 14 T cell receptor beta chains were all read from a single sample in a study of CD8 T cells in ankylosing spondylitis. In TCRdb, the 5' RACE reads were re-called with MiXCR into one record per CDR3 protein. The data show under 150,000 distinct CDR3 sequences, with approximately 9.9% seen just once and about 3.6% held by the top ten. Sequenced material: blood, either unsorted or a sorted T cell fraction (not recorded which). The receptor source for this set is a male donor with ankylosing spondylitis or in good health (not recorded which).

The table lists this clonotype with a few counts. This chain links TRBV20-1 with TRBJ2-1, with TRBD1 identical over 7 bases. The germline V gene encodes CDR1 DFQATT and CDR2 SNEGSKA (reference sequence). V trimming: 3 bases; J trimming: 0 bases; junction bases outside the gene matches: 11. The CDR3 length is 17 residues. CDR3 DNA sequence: TGCAGTGCTAGGGCTCTGCAGGGGGTTCCCTCCTACAATGAGCAGTTCTTC. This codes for CSARALQGVPSYNEQFF.

The CDR3 region is CASSHKTRAGAYEQFF. DNA of the CDR3: TGTGCCAGCAGCCACAAGACCCGAGCGGGAGCTTATGAGCAGTTCTTC. V and J are TRBV14 and TRBJ2-1; 8 nucleotides line up with TRBD2. Germline CDR1 and CDR2: SGHDN and FVKESK. The CDR3 consists of 16 residues. V gave up 3 bases and J gave up 8 bases; unmatched junction bases: 12.

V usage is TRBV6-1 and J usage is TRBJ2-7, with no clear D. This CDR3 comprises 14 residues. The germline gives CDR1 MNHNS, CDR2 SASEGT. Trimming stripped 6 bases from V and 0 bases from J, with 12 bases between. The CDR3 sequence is CASRHPLNSYEQYF. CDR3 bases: TGTGCCAGCAGACACCCCCTGAACTCCTACGAGCAGTACTTC.

This chain's CDR3 is CASTDRGDILGANVLTF. CDR3 bases: TGCGCCAGCACCGACAGGGGGGATATCTTAGGGGCCAACGTCCTGACTTTC. The rearrangement joins TRBV5-1 to TRBJ2-6, with 9 bases fitting TRBD1. Germline CDR1 is SGHRS and CDR2 is YFSETQ. V gave up 6 bases and J gave up 4 bases; unmatched junction bases: 11. The CDR3 loop spans 17 amino acids.

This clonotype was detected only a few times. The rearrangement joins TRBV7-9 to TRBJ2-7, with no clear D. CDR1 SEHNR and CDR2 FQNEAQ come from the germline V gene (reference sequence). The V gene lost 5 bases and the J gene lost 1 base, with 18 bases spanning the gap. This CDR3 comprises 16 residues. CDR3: CASSPQSQLGSYEQYF. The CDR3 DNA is TGTGCCAGCAGCCCCCAATCGCAGTTGGGGTCCTACGAGCAGTACTTC.

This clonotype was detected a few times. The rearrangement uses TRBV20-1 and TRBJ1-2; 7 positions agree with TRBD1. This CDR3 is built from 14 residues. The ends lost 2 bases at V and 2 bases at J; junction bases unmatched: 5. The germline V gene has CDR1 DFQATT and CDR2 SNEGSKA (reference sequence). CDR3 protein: CSARFPGQNYGYTF. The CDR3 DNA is TGCAGTGCTAGATTCCCGGGACAGAACTATGGCTACACCTTC.

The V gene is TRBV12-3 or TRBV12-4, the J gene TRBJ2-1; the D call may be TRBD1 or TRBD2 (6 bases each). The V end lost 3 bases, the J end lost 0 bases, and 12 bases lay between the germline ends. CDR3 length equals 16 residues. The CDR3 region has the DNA TGTGCCAGCAGTTTCGGGGGCCTCAGCTCCTACAATGAGCAGTTCTTC. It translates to CASSFGGLSSYNEQFF.

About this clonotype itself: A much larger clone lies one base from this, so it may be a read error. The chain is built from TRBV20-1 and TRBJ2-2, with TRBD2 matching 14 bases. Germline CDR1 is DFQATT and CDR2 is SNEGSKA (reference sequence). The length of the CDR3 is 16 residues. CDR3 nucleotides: TGCAGTGTAGAGGGACTAGCGGGAGCGAACACCGCGGAGCTGTTTTTT. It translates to CSVEGLAGANTAELFF.

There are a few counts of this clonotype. DNA of the CDR3: TGCAGCGTTGATCTGGGACAGATTCAAGAGACCCAGTACTTC. Translating it yields CSVDLGQIQETQYF. The chain uses TRBV29-1 and TRBJ2-5; TRBD1 matches 7 bases. Losses at the gene ends were 3 bases for V and 2 bases for J; bases not matched to a gene: 6. Germline CDR1 is SQVTM and CDR2 is ANQGSEA. The CDR3 consists of 14 residues. The full variable domain, in which reference TRBV29-1 and TRBJ2-5 provide the parts outside the CDR3, is SAVISQKPSRDICQRGTSLTIQCQVDSQVTMMFWYRQQPGQSLTLIATANQGSEATYESGFVIDKFPISRPNLTFSTLTVSNMSPEDSSIYLCSVDLGQIQETQYFGPGTRLLVL.

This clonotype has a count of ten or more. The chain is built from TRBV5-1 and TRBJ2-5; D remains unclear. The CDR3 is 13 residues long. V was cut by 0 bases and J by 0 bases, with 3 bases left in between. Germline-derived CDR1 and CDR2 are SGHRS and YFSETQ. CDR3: CASSLGNQETQYF. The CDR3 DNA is TGCGCCAGCAGCTTGGGCAACCAAGAGACCCAGTACTTC.

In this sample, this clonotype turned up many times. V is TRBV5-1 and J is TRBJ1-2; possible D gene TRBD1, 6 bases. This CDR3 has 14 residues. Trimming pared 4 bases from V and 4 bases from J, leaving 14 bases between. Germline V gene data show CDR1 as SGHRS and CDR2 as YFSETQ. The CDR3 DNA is TGCGCCAGCAGCGAAACCCCAGGGGCCTATGGCTACACCTTC. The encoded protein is CASSETPGAYGYTF.

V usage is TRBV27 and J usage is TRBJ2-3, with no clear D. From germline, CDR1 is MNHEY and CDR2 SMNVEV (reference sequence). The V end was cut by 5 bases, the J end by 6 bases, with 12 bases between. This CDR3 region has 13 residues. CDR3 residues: CASSLRPVDTQYF. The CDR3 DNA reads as TGTGCCAGCAGTCTTCGACCGGTTGATACGCAGTATTTT.

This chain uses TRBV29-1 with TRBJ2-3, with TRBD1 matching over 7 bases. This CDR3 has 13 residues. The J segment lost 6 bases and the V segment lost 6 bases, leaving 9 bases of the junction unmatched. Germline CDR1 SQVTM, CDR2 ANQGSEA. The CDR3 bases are TGCAGCGTAACCGGGACAGCTGCTGATACGCAGTATTTT. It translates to CSVTGTAADTQYF.

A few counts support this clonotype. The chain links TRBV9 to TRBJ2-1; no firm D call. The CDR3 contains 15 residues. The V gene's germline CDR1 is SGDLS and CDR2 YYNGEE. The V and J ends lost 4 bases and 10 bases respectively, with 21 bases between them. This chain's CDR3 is CASSLHPEVLGEQFF. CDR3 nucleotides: TGTGCCAGCAGCCTTCATCCCGAGGTATTGGGCGAGCAGTTCTTC.